This TCR delta chain was retrieved from a study of gamma-delta T cells after stem cell transplantation. Germline V gene sequence: CDR1 TVYSNPD, CDR2 GDNSRS (reference sequence). With 2 bases clipped from V and 4 bases from J, the junction kept 10 bases outside the gene matches. The CDR3 extends over 14 amino acids. Comment on this clone: The amino acid sequence in TCRdb belongs to a much larger clone and departs from this DNA's translation at residue 6, likely a sequencing read error; the sequence shown is translated from the DNA.

With CATT, TCRdb re-called clones from the RT-PCR reads. The sample has approximately 1,100 delta-chain clones, 2.9% seen once. This rearrangement joins TRDV3 to TRDJ1; 7 nucleotides agree with TRDD3. The clonotype was recovered from a human donor. It is not recorded whose cells these are; they may come from a transplant donor. The sequencing sample was made of gamma-delta T cells. The CDR3 DNA reads TGTGCCTTTTCTCCCGAGGGATACCACGATAAACTCATCTTT. This sequence encodes CAFSPEGYHDKLIF.